These 16 T cell receptor beta chains share one sample of origin, sequenced in a study of CD8 T cells in Susac syndrome. Reverse transcription of about 0.45 to 1 ug RNA was carried out with random hexamers. One entry per CDR3 protein, called by TCRdb with MiXCR from the immunoSEQ multiplex PCR reads. The table records about 130,000 distinct CDR3 sequences, around 96% of them present only once. The sequenced material came from CD8+ T cells from PBMCs. The receptors shown here come from a human donor with Susac syndrome.

The chain links TRBV5-1 to TRBJ2-7; the D is unclear. Deletions cut 0 bases from V and 3 bases from J, with 7 bases between. The CDR3 totals 13 residues. Germline CDR1 and CDR2: SGHRS and YFSETQ. CDR3 sequence: CASSLDKDYEQYF. CDR3 nucleotides: TGCGCCAGCAGCTTGGACAAAGACTACGAGCAGTACTTC.

The chain uses TRBV3-1 and TRBJ2-7; TRBD2 aligns across 9 bases. Unmatched junction bases numbered 6, after V lost 6 bases and J lost 3 bases. Germline CDR1 is LGHDT and CDR2 is YNNKEL (reference sequence). The CDR3 covers 14 residues. The CDR3 DNA follows: TGTGCCAGCAGTGCGGGACTAGCCAGCTACGAGCAGTACTTC. Translating it yields CASSAGLASYEQYF.

The V gene is TRBV27, the J gene TRBJ2-6; no definite D call. V shed 5 bases and J shed 2 bases, with 7 bases lying between them. This CDR3 is built from 14 residues. Germline V gene data show CDR1 as MNHEY and CDR2 as SMNVEV (reference sequence). The CDR3 bases are TGTGCCAGCAGTGGGCCGACTGGGGCCAACGTCCTGACTTTC. Protein sequence: CASSGPTGANVLTF.

This rearrangement joins TRBV5-4 to TRBJ1-4; D might be TRBD1 (6 bases). This CDR3 has 14 residues. Germline V gene lookup returns CDR1 SGHNT and CDR2 YYREEE (reference sequence). V dropped 6 bases and J dropped 3 bases, with 12 bases sitting between them. CDR3 DNA sequence: TGTGCCAGCACTATACAGGGTCCTAATGAAAAACTGTTTTTT. Translation gives CASTIQGPNEKLFF.

The chain is built from TRBV12-3 or TRBV12-4 and TRBJ1-3; the D is unclear. There are 14 residues in the CDR3. With 3 bases removed from V and 2 bases from J, the gap between germline ends came to 8 bases. In DNA, the CDR3 is TGTGCCAGCAGTTTCAGTGGTACTGGAAACACCATATATTTT. Its translation: CASSFSGTGNTIYF.

The chain is built from TRBV7-9 and TRBJ1-2; 7 positions agree with TRBD1. There are 17 residues in the CDR3. Germline V gene lookup returns CDR1 SEHNR and CDR2 FQNEAQ (reference sequence). Germline trimming cut 2 bases from V and 2 bases from J; bases unmatched to any gene: 11. The CDR3 region is CASSLNGVTDRNYGYTF. The CDR3 DNA is TGTGCCAGCAGCTTAAACGGGGTGACGGACAGGAACTATGGCTACACCTTC.

The V and J genes are TRBV7-9 and TRBJ2-5; 9 bases are shared with TRBD1. The V segment lost 1 base and the J segment 5 bases; nucleotides outside the gene matches: 2. This CDR3 has 14 amino acids. Germline V lookup: CDR1 SEHNR, CDR2 FQNEAQ (reference sequence). The CDR3 region is CASSLGTGVETQYF. CDR3 nucleotide sequence: TGTGCCAGCAGCTTAGGGACAGGGGTGGAGACCCAGTACTTC.

This clonotype was found once. The chain recombines TRBV6-2 or TRBV6-3 with TRBJ2-1; TRBD2 agrees at 9 bases. The length of the CDR3 is 20 residues. Germline values: CDR1 MNHEY, CDR2 SVGEGT. J gave up 1 base and V 0 bases, and 13 bases lay outside the gene matches. The CDR3 DNA follows: TGTGCCAGCAGTTACTCGGCTAGCGGGAAGGTCTTCGGATCCTACAATGAGCAGTTCTTC. Encoded protein: CASSYSASGKVFGSYNEQFF.

The chain links TRBV6-5 to TRBJ1-1, with D possibly TRBD1 on 6 matching bases. Germline lookup yields CDR1 MNHEY and CDR2 SVGAGI. The CDR3 loop spans 11 amino acids. V lost 4 bases and J lost 11, with 11 bases in between. CDR3 protein: CASSSQGAAFF. CDR3 DNA sequence: TGTGCCAGCAGTTCACAGGGTGCGGCTTTCTTT.

This sequence joins TRBV30 and TRBJ1-2, with D perhaps TRBD1 (5 bases). Germline CDR1 reads GTSNPN; CDR2 reads SVGIG (reference sequence). The CDR3 sequence is 14 residues long. V lost 4 bases and J 2 bases, leaving 14 bases between the germline ends. Written as DNA, the CDR3 is TGTGCCTGGAACTGGGGGGTTGGGAACTATGGCTACACCTTC. It codes for CAWNWGVGNYGYTF.

The V call is TRBV4-3, the J call TRBJ1-1; TRBD1 aligns across 8 bases. J was trimmed by 1 base and V by 0 bases; bases with no gene match: 4. CDR1 is LGHNA and CDR2 is YSLEER in the germline V gene. This CDR3 comprises 16 residues. CDR3 in DNA: TGCGCCAGCAGCCAAGAGTGGGGGACAGGGAACACTGAAGCTTTCTTT. It codes for CASSQEWGTGNTEAFF.

The V call is TRBV19, the J call TRBJ1-2, with D possibly TRBD1 on 6 matching bases. Germline V gives CDR1 LNHDA, CDR2 SQIVND (reference sequence). Between the trimmed V and J ends, which lost 7 bases and 4 bases, there was a span of 19 bases. This CDR3 is built from 15 residues. CDR3 region: CASIIPLKGGYGYTF. Here the CDR3 DNA reads TGTGCCAGTATTATCCCACTCAAAGGGGGCTATGGCTACACCTTC.

V is TRBV12-3 or TRBV12-4 and J is TRBJ1-1; D not resolved. The CDR3 runs 11 residues. The V end was cut by 4 bases, the J end by 7 bases, with 7 bases between. Written as DNA, the CDR3 is TGTGCCAGCAGTTCCGTGGTTGAAGCTTTCTTT. Translated, it gives CASSSVVEAFF.

This chain uses TRBV28 with TRBJ1-1; 7 bases agree with TRBD1. This CDR3 is 20 amino acids long. Germline values: CDR1 MDHEN, CDR2 SYDVKM. The junction had 22 bases not matched to a gene; V was cut back by 6 bases and J by 0 bases. The CDR3 bases are TGTGCCAGCAGCCCCACGTGGTCCGACAGGGTCCCGGAGATGAACACTGAAGCTTTCTTT. It encodes CASSPTWSDRVPEMNTEAFF.

This clonotype was found once. V is TRBV5-1 and J is TRBJ2-1, with TRBD1 matching over 9 bases. The CDR3 is made up of 14 amino acids. The V gene's germline CDR1 is SGHRS and CDR2 YFSETQ. V dropped 4 bases and J dropped 9; count of bases not matched to a gene: 8. The CDR3 here is CASSGNRGPVEQFF. In DNA, the CDR3 is TGCGCCAGCAGCGGGAACAGGGGGCCGGTTGAGCAGTTCTTC. Full variable domain (missing parts from reference TRBV5-1 and TRBJ2-1): KAGVTQTPRYLIKTRGQQVTLSCSPISGHRSVSWYQQTPGQGLQFLFEYFSETQRNKGNFPGRFSGRQFSNSRSEMNVSTLELGDSALYLCASSGNRGPVEQFFGPGTRLTVL.

This chain links TRBV29-1 with TRBJ2-1; TRBD2 agrees at 8 bases. Germline V gene sequence: CDR1 SQVTM, CDR2 ANQGSEA. The CDR3 sequence is 14 residues long. V was pared by 6 bases and J by 2 bases, with 6 bases of the junction left unmatched. The CDR3 coding sequence is TGCAGCGTCCCATTGCGGGGGGCCTACAATGAGCAGTTCTTC. Amino acid sequence: CSVPLRGAYNEQFF.